This record concerns one T cell receptor beta chain sequence. The germline gives CDR1 SGHKS, CDR2 YYEKEE (reference sequence). V dropped 2 bases and J dropped 2 bases, with 14 bases sitting between them. The CDR3 runs 15 residues. The data derive from a study of blood T cell repertoires in COVID-19. Background on the study: The cDNA or gDNA used as material had been derived from T cells, B-cell-depleted T cells, or PBMCs.

In the original analysis: Amplification of reference gene primers provided the estimated nucleated cell counts. Libraries were prepared by immunoSEQ multiplex PCR; TCRdb keeps only in-frame clonotypes and omits some of them. The V and J calls and clone size come from that table; D and trimming were worked out from the DNA. The sample holds about 62,000 clones; approximately 86% are singletons and the top ten take more than 0.9%. The origin of this receptor is a man between 65 and 85 years old with acute or convalescent COVID-19. Sequenced sample: peripheral blood. The V and J genes are TRBV5-5 and TRBJ2-7; D unresolved. The CDR3 coding sequence is TGTGCCAGCAGCTTCGGGTCAAAAGCTACCTACGAGCAGTACTTC. Protein sequence: CASSFGSKATYEQYF.